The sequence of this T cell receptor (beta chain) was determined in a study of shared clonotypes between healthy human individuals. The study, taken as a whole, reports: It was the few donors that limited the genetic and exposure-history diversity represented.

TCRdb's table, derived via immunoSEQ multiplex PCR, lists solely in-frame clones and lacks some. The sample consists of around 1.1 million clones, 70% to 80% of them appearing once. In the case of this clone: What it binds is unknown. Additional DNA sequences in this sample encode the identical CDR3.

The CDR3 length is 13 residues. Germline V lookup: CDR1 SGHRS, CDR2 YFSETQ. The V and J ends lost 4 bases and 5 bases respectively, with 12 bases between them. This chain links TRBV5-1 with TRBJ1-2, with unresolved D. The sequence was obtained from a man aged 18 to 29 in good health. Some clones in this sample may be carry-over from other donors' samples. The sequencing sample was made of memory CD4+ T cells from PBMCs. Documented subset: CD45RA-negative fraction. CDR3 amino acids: CASSTGQEYGYTF. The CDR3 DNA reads TGCGCCAGCAGCACCGGTCAGGAGTATGGCTACACCTTC.